What follows are 17 T cell receptor beta chains derived from one specimen sequenced in a study of chemoradiotherapy in HPV16-positive cancers. The data were produced by immunoSEQ multiplex PCR, yet TCRdb's version contains in-frame clones alone and is incomplete. In the table there are more than 8,000 clones, 78% of which are singletons. Specimen collection occurred from a patient who underwent chemoradiotherapy. These receptor sequences come from a human donor with HPV-associated anogenital cancer.

This chain joins TRBV2 and TRBJ1-5, with 8 bases fitting TRBD1. The germline gives CDR1 SNHLY, CDR2 FYNNEI. V lost 3 bases, J lost 6 bases, and 1 base stayed unmatched. CDR3 length: 13 residues. CDR3 residues: CASSDRGRQPQHF. Here the CDR3 DNA reads TGTGCCAGCAGTGACAGGGGGCGTCAGCCCCAGCATTTT.

The rearrangement uses TRBV18 and TRBJ1-4; no definite D call. Trimming shortened V by 6 bases and J by 13 bases, and 18 bases separated the two germline ends. The CDR3 consists of 13 residues. From germline, CDR1 is KGHSH and CDR2 LQKENI. Here the CDR3 reads CASSPSSDNGLFF. In DNA form, the CDR3 reads TGTGCCAGCTCGCCGAGCTCTGACAACGGACTGTTTTTT.

The gene calls are TRBV5-6 and TRBJ1-2; maybe TRBD1 (5 bases). The CDR3 is 14 amino acids. V was shortened by 4 bases and J by 1 base, with 11 bases between the two germline ends. The germline gives CDR1 SGHDT, CDR2 YYEEEE. The CDR3 loop reads CASSVGGFNYGYTF. CDR3 nucleotide sequence: TGTGCCAGCAGCGTGGGGGGATTTAACTATGGCTACACCTTC.

The chain employs TRBV2 and TRBJ1-2; D possibly corresponds to TRBD1 (5 bases). With 5 bases removed from V and 4 bases from J, the gap between germline ends came to 8 bases. Germline V gene data show CDR1 as SNHLY and CDR2 as FYNNEI. CDR3 length equals 12 residues. The DNA of the CDR3 is TGTGCCAGCAGTAGTCAGGGCTATGGCTACACCTTC. Translating it yields CASSSQGYGYTF.

The genes are TRBV4-1 and TRBJ1-2; D may be TRBD1 (6 bases). With 6 bases removed from V and 5 bases from J, the gap between germline ends came to 13 bases. The germline V gene encodes CDR1 MGHRA and CDR2 YSYEKL. The CDR3 runs to 13 residues. CDR3 loop: CASSRTEMYGYTF. The CDR3 nucleotides are TGCGCCAGCAGTCGGACAGAGATGTATGGCTACACCTTC.

This sequence joins TRBV19 and TRBJ1-6, with TRBD1 identical over 8 bases. Germline CDR1 and CDR2: LNHDA and SQIVND (reference sequence). Losses at the gene ends were 6 bases for V and 9 bases for J; bases not matched to a gene: 10. The CDR3 contains 15 residues. The CDR3 nucleotides are TGTGCCAGTAGCAGTGACAGGGGTTGGGGTTCACCCCTCCACTTT. This translates into CASSSDRGWGSPLHF.

V is TRBV11-2 and J is TRBJ2-2; TRBD1 might be the D (6 bases). The ends were cut back, 5 bases at V and 4 bases at J, with 14 bases in the middle. The CDR3 is 15 residues long. CDR1 is SGHAT, CDR2 FQNNGV, per germline. The CDR3 spells CASSPTGPSTGELFF. The CDR3 DNA reads TGTGCCAGCAGCCCCACAGGGCCGAGCACCGGGGAGCTGTTTTTT.

This chain joins TRBV5-1 and TRBJ1-1, with no clear D. Between the trimmed V and J ends, which lost 0 bases and 1 base, there was a span of 19 bases. This CDR3 is built from 18 residues. Germline CDR1 and CDR2: SGHRS and YFSETQ. Here the CDR3 reads CASSLGIFSLKSNTEAFF. CDR3 bases: TGCGCCAGCAGCTTGGGCATCTTCTCCTTGAAGTCGAACACTGAAGCTTTCTTT.

The rearrangement joins TRBV7-3 to TRBJ2-2; 8 nucleotides agree with TRBD2. With V trimmed by 6 bases and J by 4 bases, 10 bases remained unmatched. CDR3 length: 16 amino acids. From germline, CDR1 is SGHTA and CDR2 FQGTGA. This CDR3 is CASSSAGGGSTGELFF. The CDR3 bases are TGTGCCAGCAGTTCTGCGGGGGGCGGGAGCACCGGGGAGCTGTTTTTT.

This chain connects TRBV10-1 to TRBJ2-1; 14 bases are a match to TRBD2. Germline CDR1 reads WNHNN; CDR2 reads SYGVQD (reference sequence). J gave up 0 bases and V 10 bases, and 5 bases lay outside the gene matches. This CDR3 spans 16 amino acids. The CDR3 DNA reads as TGCGCCATCGGGACTAGCGGGGGTAGCTCCTACAATGAGCAGTTCTTC. Its protein is CAIGTSGGSSYNEQFF.

The gene calls are TRBV18 and TRBJ2-3; either TRBD1 or TRBD2 may supply D (5 bases each). CDR1 is KGHSH and CDR2 is LQKENI in the germline V gene. The CDR3 has 16 residues. Trimming left V 2 bases short and J 6 bases short, with 18 bases between. The CDR3, as DNA: TGTGCCAGCTCACCAATGGACAAGACTACCTGGGATACGCAGTATTTT. It encodes CASSPMDKTTWDTQYF.

The rearrangement joins TRBV9 to TRBJ1-2, with a weak D call TRBD1 (6 bases). The V gene's germline CDR1 is SGDLS and CDR2 YYNGEE. The CDR3 sequence is 13 residues long. The ends were cut back, 3 bases at V and 2 bases at J, with 8 bases in the middle. The CDR3 here is CASSEQGNYGYTF. Here the CDR3 DNA reads TGTGCCAGCAGCGAACAGGGAAACTATGGCTACACCTTC.

The chain employs TRBV4-2 and TRBJ2-3, with D tentatively TRBD1 (6 bases). This CDR3 comprises 16 residues. V gave up 5 bases and J gave up 1 base, with 16 bases separating them. In germline, CDR1 is LGHNA, CDR2 YNFKEQ. As DNA, the CDR3 is TGTGCCAGCAGCGCCATACAGGGTCCCGGCACAGATACGCAGTATTTT. Amino acid sequence: CASSAIQGPGTDTQYF.

This rearrangement joins TRBV2 to TRBJ1-5; D gene uncertain. The V end lost 4 bases, the J end lost 9 bases, and 7 bases lay between the germline ends. CDR3 length equals 11 residues. The germline V gene encodes CDR1 SNHLY and CDR2 FYNNEI. CDR3 in amino acids: CASSGLGPQHF. The CDR3 DNA sequence: TGTGCCAGCAGTGGCCTCGGGCCCCAGCATTTT.

The chain links TRBV9 to TRBJ2-5; D is possibly TRBD1 (5 bases). V lost 2 bases, J lost 5 bases, and 10 bases lay in between. Germline-derived CDR1 and CDR2 are SGDLS and YYNGEE. CDR3 length equals 13 residues. This CDR3 reads CASSVRVGETQYF. In nucleotides, the CDR3 is TGTGCCAGCAGCGTCAGGGTAGGGGAGACCCAGTACTTC.

V and J are TRBV5-6 and TRBJ2-7; a possible D gene is TRBD2 (6 bases). Germline CDR1 is SGHDT and CDR2 is YYEEEE. The CDR3 is 14 amino acids. The ends were cut back, 4 bases at V and 5 bases at J, with 16 bases in the middle. The CDR3 region is CASSPVGEVHEQYF. CDR3 nucleotide sequence: TGTGCCAGCAGCCCCGTGGGGGAGGTTCACGAGCAGTACTTC.

V gene TRBV7-8 combines with J gene TRBJ1-2; TRBD1 matches at 8 bases. CDR1 SGHVS and CDR2 FQNEAQ come from the germline V gene. This CDR3 has 14 amino acids. J lost 1 base, V lost 5 bases, and 3 bases had no gene match. The CDR3 reads CASSGQGLNYGYTF. Here the CDR3 DNA reads TGTGCCAGCAGCGGACAGGGCCTTAACTATGGCTACACCTTC.